This TCR beta chain comes out of a study of regulatory T cells. The PCR used 52 TRBV and 13 TRBJ primers. Method: immunoSEQ multiplex PCR; TCRdb's copy keeps in-frame clones and lacks some. The data contain under 35,000 clones, 93% of them singletons. Turning to this clone: Its antigen is not known.

Regarding the study as a whole: Skewed V and J usage and few unique V-J pairs marked patient repertoires, most in Tregs. Hydrophobic residues at CDR3 positions 6 and 7 were enriched in conventional CD4+ T cells of CD3G-deficient patients.

A couple of CD3G-deficient patients had more severe autoimmunity; all had some. CD4+ T cells were divided by sorting: CD25-high CD127-low Tregs, CD25-low CD127-high conventional cells. This sequence was found in a child aged 2-9 years with CD3G deficiency. Sequencing was carried out using conventional CD4+ T cells sorted from blood.

DNA for the CDR3: TGTGCCAGCAGTTTGGGGGGAGCAGTTTACGAGCAGTACTTC. The encoded protein is CASSLGGAVYEQYF. The chain is built from TRBV28 and TRBJ2-7, with TRBD2 as a possible D gene (6 bases). CDR3 length equals 14 residues. The germline V and J ends were trimmed by 3 bases and 4 bases, with 13 bases remaining between them. Looked up from germline, CDR1 is MDHEN and CDR2 is SYDVKM.